These 5 T cell receptor beta chains were sequenced from one sample in a study of blood T cell repertoires in COVID-19. Produced via immunoSEQ multiplex PCR; TCRdb's table is partial and in-frame only. The table has roughly 400,000 clones, 87% seen once. The sample was peripheral blood. The receptors stem from a woman aged 55-69 years with COVID-19, enrolled during active disease.

V and J are TRBV29-1 and TRBJ1-1; tentatively, D is TRBD1 (6 bases). Germline CDR1 SQVTM, CDR2 ANQGSEA. Trimming stripped 2 bases from V and 4 bases from J, with 14 bases between. This CDR3 comprises 14 residues. The CDR3 sequence is CSVEFVAGATEAFF. The CDR3 bases are TGCAGCGTTGAATTTGTCGCAGGGGCCACTGAAGCTTTCTTT.

Here the CDR3 DNA reads TGTGCCATCAGTGAGGGAACGGGACAGGGGTCTGCCGAGCAGTACTTC. Amino acid sequence: CAISEGTGQGSAEQYF. This sequence joins TRBV10-3 and TRBJ2-7; 10 positions match TRBD1. The CDR3 is made up of 16 amino acids. Germline V gene lookup returns CDR1 ENHRY and CDR2 SYGVKD. Trimming took 2 bases from V and 6 from J; bases not matched to a gene: 10.

The chain joins TRBV2 to TRBJ2-3; 8 bases line up with TRBD2. V shed 7 bases and J 2 bases; nucleotides not matched to a gene: 11. Germline V gives CDR1 SNHLY, CDR2 FYNNEI. This CDR3 is 16 amino acids long. The DNA of the CDR3 is TGTGCCAGCACTTTCTGGGTAGCGGGGACCACAGATACGCAGTATTTT. Its protein is CASTFWVAGTTDTQYF. The entire variable domain, with the rest obtained from reference TRBV2 and TRBJ2-3, is as follows: EPEVTQTPSHQVTQMGQEVILRCVPISNHLYFYWYRQILGQKVEFLVSFYNNEISEKSEIFDDQFSVERPDGSNFTLKIRSTKLEDSAMYFCASTFWVAGTTDTQYFGPGTRLTVL.

This chain connects TRBV28 to TRBJ1-5; 8 nucleotides agree with TRBD1. Germline CDR1 is MDHEN and CDR2 is SYDVKM. This CDR3 is 15 amino acids long. Germline trimming cut 5 bases from V and 9 bases from J; bases unmatched to any gene: 12. The CDR3 loop reads CASSPGQGETLPQHF. As DNA, the CDR3 is TGTGCCAGCAGTCCTGGACAGGGTGAGACCTTGCCCCAGCATTTT.

The chain carries TRBV27 and TRBJ2-1; 9 bases are shared with TRBD2. CDR3 length: 19 residues. V trimming: 3 bases; J trimming: 2 bases; junction bases outside the gene matches: 14. The germline CDR1 and CDR2 sequences are MNHEY and SMNVEV (reference sequence). The CDR3: CASSLLEAGGLLTYNEQFF. The CDR3 DNA follows: TGTGCCAGCAGTTTGCTCGAGGCGGGGGGGCTCCTAACCTACAATGAGCAGTTCTTC.